Here is one T cell receptor (beta chain) with its context. Its specificity is not known. Germline-derived CDR1 and CDR2 are MNHEY and SMNVEV (reference sequence). The CDR3 is 15 amino acids. The ends lost 7 bases at V and 0 bases at J; junction bases unmatched: 8. The PCR was carried out with 60 Vbeta primers and 13 Jbeta primers. Some clones are missing from TCRdb's copy, which holds only in-frame ones; the method was immunoSEQ multiplex PCR. The sample contains almost 200,000 clones, roughly 85% of which appear only once. This specimen comes from a study of cytomegalovirus exposure and HLA in healthy donors. In the study overall: The study placed about 86% of its approximately 400 genotyped donors in the Caucasian-associated ancestry cluster.

Regarding the study as a whole: Investigators reported under 200 TCR beta chains as tied to cytomegalovirus.

The sample was PBMCs. This clonotype originated in a young woman in good health and CMV-seropositive. The chain employs TRBV27 and TRBJ2-7; 8 nucleotides line up with TRBD2. The CDR3 here is CASTKIAGNSYEQYF. CDR3 in DNA: TGTGCCAGCACCAAGATAGCGGGGAACTCCTACGAGCAGTACTTC.